The entry that follows covers one T cell receptor (beta chain) sequence. Its specificity is not known. This sample is drawn from a study of T cells in narcolepsy. Study overall: Donors had narcolepsy type 1 or type 2, or were healthy controls.

Germline lookup yields CDR1 LGHNT and CDR2 FRNRAP. The CDR3 is made up of 13 amino acids. V was cut by 9 bases and J by 4 bases, with 14 bases left in between. Whole-study results and caveats: Same-patient CSF and blood CD4+ T cell clonotypes included HCRT-specific and TRIB2-specific autoreactive ones. No autoreactive T cell clone sequences appeared in some memory CD4+ repertoires. Autoreactive clonotypes reportedly recurred in blood of same and different patients, not controls.

The assay was immunoSEQ multiplex PCR, and TCRdb's table has in-frame clones only and misses some. The sample yields around 31,000 clones, approximately 78% seen once. The chain employs TRBV12-5 and TRBJ2-3; D is undetermined. What was sequenced was CD45RA- memory CD4+ T cells from PBMCs. The origin of this receptor is a human donor with narcolepsy. Here the CDR3 reads CASRSRASDTQYF. CDR3 in DNA: TGTGCTAGCCGCTCCCGGGCCTCAGATACGCAGTATTTT.